This record concerns one TCR beta chain sequence. What it binds is not known. It was patients with CD8+CD57+ cell expansion by flow cytometry who were chosen for sequencing. The sample belongs to a study of CD8+CD57+ T cells in acquired aplastic anemia. The wider study: Average DNA yield from sorted CD4+ and CD8+ cells was around 3.2 ug.

Germline V lookup: CDR1 LNHDA, CDR2 SQIVND (reference sequence). V trimming: 1 base; J trimming: 6 bases; junction bases outside the gene matches: 2. This CDR3 has 15 amino acids. The template used for profiling TCR beta VDJ and CDR3 was genomic DNA. MiXCR, run by TCRdb on the reads, gives a single entry per CDR3 protein. Here the sample spans about 120,000 distinct CDR3 sequences, 45% to 60% being singletons. Broader study findings: Patients and controls turned out to have around 29 CD8+ CDR3 sequences in common. Any difference that existed in CD8+ Simpson's diversity between patients and controls was not significant.

The sample taken for sequencing was sorted CD4+, CD8+, or CD8+CD57+ T cells (not recorded which) from PBMCs. The chain is built from TRBV19 and TRBJ1-5; 11 positions agree with TRBD1. This TCR was recovered from a human donor with aplastic anemia. CDR3 protein: CASSIAGTGGQPQHF. DNA for the CDR3: TGTGCCAGTAGTATAGCGGGGACAGGGGGTCAGCCCCAGCATTTT.